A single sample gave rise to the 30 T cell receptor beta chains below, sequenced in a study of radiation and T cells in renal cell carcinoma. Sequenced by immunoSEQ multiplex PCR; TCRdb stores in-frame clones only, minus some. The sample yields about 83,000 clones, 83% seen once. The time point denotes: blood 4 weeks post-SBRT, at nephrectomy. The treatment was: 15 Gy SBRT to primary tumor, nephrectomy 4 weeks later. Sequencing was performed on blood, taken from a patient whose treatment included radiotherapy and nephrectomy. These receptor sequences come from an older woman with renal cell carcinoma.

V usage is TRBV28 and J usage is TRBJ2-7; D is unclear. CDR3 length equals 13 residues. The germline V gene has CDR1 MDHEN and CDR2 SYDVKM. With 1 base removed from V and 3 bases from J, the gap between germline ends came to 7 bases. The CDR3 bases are TGTGCCAGCAGTTTATATTTGAACTACGAGCAGTACTTC. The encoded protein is CASSLYLNYEQYF. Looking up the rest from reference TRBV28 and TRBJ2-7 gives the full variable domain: DVKVTQSSRYLVKRTGEKVFLECVQDMDHENMFWYRQDPGLGLRLIYFSYDVKMKEKGDIPEGYSVSREKKERFSLILESASTNQTSMYLCASSLYLNYEQYFGPGTRLTVT.

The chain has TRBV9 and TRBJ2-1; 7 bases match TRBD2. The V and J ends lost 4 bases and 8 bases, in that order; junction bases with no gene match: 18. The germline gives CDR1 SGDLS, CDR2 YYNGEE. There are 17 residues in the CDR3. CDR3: CASSFASGGLRQDEQFF. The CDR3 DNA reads TGTGCCAGCAGCTTCGCGTCGGGGGGACTTAGGCAAGATGAGCAGTTCTTC.

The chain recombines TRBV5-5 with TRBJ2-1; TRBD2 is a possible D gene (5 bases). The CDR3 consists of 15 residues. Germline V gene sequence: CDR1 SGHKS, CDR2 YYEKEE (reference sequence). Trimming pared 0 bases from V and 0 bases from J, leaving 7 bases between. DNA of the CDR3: TGTGCCAGCAGCTTGGGAGGGAACTCCTACAATGAGCAGTTCTTC. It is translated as CASSLGGNSYNEQFF. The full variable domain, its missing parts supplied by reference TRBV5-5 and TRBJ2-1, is DAGVTQSPTHLIKTRGQQVTLRCSPISGHKSVSWYQQVLGQGPQFIFQYYEKEERGRGNFPDRFSARQFPNYSSELNVNALLLGDSALYLCASSLGGNSYNEQFFGPGTRLTVL.

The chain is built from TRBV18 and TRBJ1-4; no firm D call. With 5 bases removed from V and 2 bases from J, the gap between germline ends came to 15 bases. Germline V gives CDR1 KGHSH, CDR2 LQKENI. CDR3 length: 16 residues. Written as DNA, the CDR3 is TGTGCCAGCTCATCGAACTTGAGAGGGACTAATGAAAAACTGTTTTTT. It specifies CASSSNLRGTNEKLFF.

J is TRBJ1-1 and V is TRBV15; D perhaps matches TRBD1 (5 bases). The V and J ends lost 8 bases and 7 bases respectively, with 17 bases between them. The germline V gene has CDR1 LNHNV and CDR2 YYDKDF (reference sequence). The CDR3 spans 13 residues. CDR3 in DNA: TGTGCCACCTCCCCACGGGCCGACAGTGAAGCTTTCTTT. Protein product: CATSPRADSEAFF.

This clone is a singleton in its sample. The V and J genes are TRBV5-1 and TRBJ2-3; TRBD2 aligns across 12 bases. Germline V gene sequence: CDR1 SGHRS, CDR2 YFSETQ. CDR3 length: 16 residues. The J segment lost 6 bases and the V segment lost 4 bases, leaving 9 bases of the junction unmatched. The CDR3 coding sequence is TGCGCCAGCAGCCTCCTACTAGCGGGGGGCCAGGATACGCAGTATTTT. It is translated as CASSLLLAGGQDTQYF. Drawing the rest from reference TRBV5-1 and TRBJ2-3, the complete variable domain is KAGVTQTPRYLIKTRGQQVTLSCSPISGHRSVSWYQQTPGQGLQFLFEYFSETQRNKGNFPGRFSGRQFSNSRSEMNVSTLELGDSALYLCASSLLLAGGQDTQYFGPGTRLTVL.

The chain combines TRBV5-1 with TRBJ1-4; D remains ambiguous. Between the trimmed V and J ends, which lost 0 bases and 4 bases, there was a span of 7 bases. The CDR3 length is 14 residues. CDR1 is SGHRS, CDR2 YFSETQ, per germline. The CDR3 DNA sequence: TGCGCCAGCAGCTTGGAACCTTATAATGAAAAACTGTTTTTT. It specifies CASSLEPYNEKLFF.

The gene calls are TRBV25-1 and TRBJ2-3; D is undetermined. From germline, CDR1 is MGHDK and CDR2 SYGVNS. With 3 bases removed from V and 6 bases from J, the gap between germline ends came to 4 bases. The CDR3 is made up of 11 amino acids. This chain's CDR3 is CASSDGDTQYF. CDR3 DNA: TGTGCCAGCAGTGACGGGGATACGCAGTATTTT. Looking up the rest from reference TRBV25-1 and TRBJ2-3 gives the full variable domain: EADIYQTPRYLVIGTGKKITLECSQTMGHDKMYWYQQDPGMELHLIHYSYGVNSTEKGDLSSESTVSRIRTEHFPLTLESARPSHTSQYLCASSDGDTQYFGPGTRLTVL.

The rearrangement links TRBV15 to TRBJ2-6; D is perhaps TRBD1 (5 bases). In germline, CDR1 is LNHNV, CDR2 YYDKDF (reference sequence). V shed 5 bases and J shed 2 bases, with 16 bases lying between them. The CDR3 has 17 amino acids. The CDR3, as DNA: TGTGCCACCAGCCCTAACGACAAGGGGACTGGGGCCAACGTCCTGACTTTC. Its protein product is CATSPNDKGTGANVLTF.

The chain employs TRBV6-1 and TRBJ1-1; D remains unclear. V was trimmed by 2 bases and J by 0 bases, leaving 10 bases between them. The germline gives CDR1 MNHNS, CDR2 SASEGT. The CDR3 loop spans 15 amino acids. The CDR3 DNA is TGTGCCAGCAGTGAATCCTTAAGTATGAACACTGAAGCTTTCTTT. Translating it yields CASSESLSMNTEAFF.

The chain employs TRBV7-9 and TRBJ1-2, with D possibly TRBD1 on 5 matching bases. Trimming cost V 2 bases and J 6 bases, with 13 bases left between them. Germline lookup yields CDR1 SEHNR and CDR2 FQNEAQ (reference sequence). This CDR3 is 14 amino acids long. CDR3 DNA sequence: TGTGCCAGCAGCTTATCCAGGGAAGGGAATGGCTACACCTTC. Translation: CASSLSREGNGYTF.

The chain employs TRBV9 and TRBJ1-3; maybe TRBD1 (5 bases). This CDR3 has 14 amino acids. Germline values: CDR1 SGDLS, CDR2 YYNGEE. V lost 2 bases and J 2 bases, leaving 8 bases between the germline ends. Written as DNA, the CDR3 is TGTGCCAGCAGCGTCGGGACGGCTGGAAACACCATATATTTT. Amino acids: CASSVGTAGNTIYF.

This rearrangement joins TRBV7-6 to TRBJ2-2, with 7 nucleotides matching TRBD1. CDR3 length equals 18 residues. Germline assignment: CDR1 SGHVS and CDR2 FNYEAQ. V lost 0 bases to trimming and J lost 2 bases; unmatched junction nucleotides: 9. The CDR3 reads CASSLAVGTAFNTGELFF. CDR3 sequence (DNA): TGTGCCAGCAGCTTAGCAGTCGGGACAGCTTTCAACACCGGGGAGCTGTTTTTT. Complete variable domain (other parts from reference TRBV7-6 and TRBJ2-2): GAGVSQSPRYKVTKRGQDVALRCDPISGHVSLYWYRQALGQGPEFLTYFNYEAQQDKSGLPNDRFSAERPEGSISTLTIQRTEQRDSAMYRCASSLAVGTAFNTGELFFGEGSRLTVL.

DNA of the CDR3: TGTGCCAGCAGTGATCGGCAGGGTCAAAATCAGCCCCAGCATTTT. It yields the protein CASSDRQGQNQPQHF. This rearrangement joins TRBV6-1 to TRBJ1-5; D is possibly TRBD1 (5 bases). CDR3 size: 15 residues. Germline values: CDR1 MNHNS, CDR2 SASEGT. The V end lost 3 bases, the J end lost 4 bases, and 13 bases lay between the germline ends.

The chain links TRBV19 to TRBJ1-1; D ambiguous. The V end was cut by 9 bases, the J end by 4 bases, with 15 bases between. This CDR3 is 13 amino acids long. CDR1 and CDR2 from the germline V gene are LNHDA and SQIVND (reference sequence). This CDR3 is CASRRATITEAFF. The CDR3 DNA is TGTGCCAGCCGTAGGGCCACGATCACTGAAGCTTTCTTT.

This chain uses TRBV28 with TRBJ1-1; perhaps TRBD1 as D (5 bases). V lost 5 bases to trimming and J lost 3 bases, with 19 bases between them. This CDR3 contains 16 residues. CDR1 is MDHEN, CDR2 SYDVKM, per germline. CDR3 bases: TGTGCCAGCAGTGGGGCAGCGTTAGTTAGGGACACTGAAGCTTTCTTT. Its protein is CASSGAALVRDTEAFF.

The CDR3 sequence is CASSITGTNYGYTF. In nucleotides, the CDR3 is TGTGCCAGCAGCATCACCGGGACGAACTATGGCTACACCTTC. The V and J genes are TRBV7-3 and TRBJ1-2; D is perhaps TRBD1 (5 bases). The germline CDR1 and CDR2 sequences are SGHTA and FQGTGA. Trimming stripped 5 bases from V and 2 bases from J, with 12 bases between. CDR3 size: 14 residues.

The CDR3 nucleotides read TGTGCCAGCCGCAGCTTGGGTACTGAAGCTTTCTTT. Translated: CASRSLGTEAFF. The chain has TRBV14 and TRBJ1-1; D call uncertain. The V gene lost 8 bases and the J gene lost 5 bases, with 12 bases spanning the gap. The CDR3 is made up of 12 amino acids. The germline gives CDR1 SGHDN, CDR2 FVKESK.

CDR3 nucleotide sequence: TGTGCCAGTAGTATGACGGGGAACACTGAAGCTTTCTTT. Translated, it gives CASSMTGNTEAFF. The V gene is TRBV19, the J gene TRBJ1-1; D not resolved. CDR1 is LNHDA and CDR2 is SQIVND in the germline V gene (reference sequence). The CDR3 sequence is 13 residues long. V lost 3 bases, J lost 1 base, and 6 bases lay in between. Filled out from reference TRBV19 and TRBJ1-1, the complete variable domain reads DGGITQSPKYLFRKEGQNVTLSCEQNLNHDAMYWYRQDPGQGLRLIYYSQIVNDFQKGDIAEGYSVSREKKESFPLTVTSAQKNPTAFYLCASSMTGNTEAFFGQGTRLTVV.

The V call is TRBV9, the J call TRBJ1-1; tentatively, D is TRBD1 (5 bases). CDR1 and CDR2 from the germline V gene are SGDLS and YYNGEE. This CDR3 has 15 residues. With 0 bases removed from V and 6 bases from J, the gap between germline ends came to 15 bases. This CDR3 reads CASSVEGRAGAEAFF. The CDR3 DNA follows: TGTGCCAGCAGCGTAGAGGGCAGGGCGGGCGCTGAAGCTTTCTTT.

This CDR3 reads CASSTLHRAGGTEAFF. The DNA for the CDR3 is TGTGCCAGTAGCACACTTCACAGGGCCGGGGGCACTGAAGCTTTCTTT. The chain has TRBV19 and TRBJ1-1, with D possibly TRBD1 on 6 matching bases. The germline V gene has CDR1 LNHDA and CDR2 SQIVND (reference sequence). This CDR3 contains 16 residues. The V gene lost 6 bases and the J gene lost 4 bases, with 21 bases spanning the gap.

CDR3 in amino acids: CASSAPDRESATNEKLFF. The CDR3 DNA reads as TGTGCCAGCAGCGCCCCGGACAGGGAAAGTGCAACTAATGAAAAACTGTTTTTT. The chain combines TRBV7-9 with TRBJ1-4, with 8 bases lining up with TRBD1. CDR1 is SEHNR, CDR2 FQNEAQ, per germline (reference sequence). The CDR3 runs to 18 residues. The ends lost 5 bases at V and 0 bases at J; junction bases unmatched: 11.

In DNA, the CDR3 is TGTGCCAGCAGTTTACCGAGAAGTGGCTACACCTTC. It codes for CASSLPRSGYTF. This chain uses TRBV28 with TRBJ1-2; no firm D call. Germline values: CDR1 MDHEN, CDR2 SYDVKM. The CDR3 is made up of 12 amino acids. Deletions cut 2 bases from V and 7 bases from J, with 8 bases between.

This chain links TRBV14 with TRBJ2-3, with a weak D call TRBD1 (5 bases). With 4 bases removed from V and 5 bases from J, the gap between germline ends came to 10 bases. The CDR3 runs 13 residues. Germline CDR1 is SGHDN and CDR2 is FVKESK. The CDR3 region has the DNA TGTGCCAGCAGCCCTTTCCAGGGAGATACGCAGTATTTT. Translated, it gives CASSPFQGDTQYF. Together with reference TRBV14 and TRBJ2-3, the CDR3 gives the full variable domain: EAGVTQFPSHSVIEKGQTVTLRCDPISGHDNLYWYRRVMGKEIKFLLHFVKESKQDESGMPNNRFLAERTGGTYSTLKVQPAELEDSGVYFCASSPFQGDTQYFGPGTRLTVL.

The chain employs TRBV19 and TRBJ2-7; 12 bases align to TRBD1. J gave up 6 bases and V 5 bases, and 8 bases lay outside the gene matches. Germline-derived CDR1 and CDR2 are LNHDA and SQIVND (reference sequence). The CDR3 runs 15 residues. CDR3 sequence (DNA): TGTGCCAGTAGTGCTACCGGGACAGGGGGCATCGAGCAGTACTTC. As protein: CASSATGTGGIEQYF.

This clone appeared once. The CDR3 region is CASSSWDRGNTGELFF. The CDR3 bases are TGTGCCAGCAGTTCCTGGGACAGGGGAAACACCGGGGAGCTGTTTTTT. J is TRBJ2-2 and V is TRBV27, with 10 nucleotides matching TRBD1. The CDR3 has 16 amino acids. V gave up 4 bases and J gave up 2 bases; unmatched junction bases: 4. Per germline, CDR1 MNHEY and CDR2 SMNVEV (reference sequence).

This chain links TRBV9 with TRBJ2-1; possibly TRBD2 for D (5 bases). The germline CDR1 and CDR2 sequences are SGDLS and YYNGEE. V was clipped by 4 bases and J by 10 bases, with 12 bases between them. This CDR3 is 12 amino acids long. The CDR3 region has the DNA TGTGCCAGCAGCCCCTTGGAGGTGGAGCAGTTCTTC. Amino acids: CASSPLEVEQFF. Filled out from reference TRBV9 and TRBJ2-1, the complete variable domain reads DSGVTQTPKHLITATGQRVTLRCSPRSGDLSVYWYQQSLDQGLQFLIQYYNGEERAKGNILERFSAQQFPDLHSELNLSSLELGDSALYFCASSPLEVEQFFGPGTRLTVL.

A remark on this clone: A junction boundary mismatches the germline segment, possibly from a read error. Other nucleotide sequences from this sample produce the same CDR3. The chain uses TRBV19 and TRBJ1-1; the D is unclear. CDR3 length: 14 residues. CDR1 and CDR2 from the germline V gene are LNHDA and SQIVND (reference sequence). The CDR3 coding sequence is TGCGCCAGTAGTTTGTTAATTGGGAACACTGAAGCTTTCTTT. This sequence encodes CASSLLIGNTEAFF.

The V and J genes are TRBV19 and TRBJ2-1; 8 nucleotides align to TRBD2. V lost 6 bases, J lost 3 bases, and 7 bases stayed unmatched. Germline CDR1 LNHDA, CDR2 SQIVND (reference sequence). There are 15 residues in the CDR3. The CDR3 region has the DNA TGTGCCAGTAGGACGGGAGGGCCGGACTACAATGAGCAGTTCTTC. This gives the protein CASRTGGPDYNEQFF.

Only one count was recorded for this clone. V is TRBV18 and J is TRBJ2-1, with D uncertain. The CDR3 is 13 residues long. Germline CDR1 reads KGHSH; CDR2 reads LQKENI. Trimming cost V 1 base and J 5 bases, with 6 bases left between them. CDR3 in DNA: TGTGCCAGCTCACCACGGGCCGACAATGAGCAGTTCTTC. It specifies CASSPRADNEQFF.